The entry below describes one T cell receptor beta chain. No antigen is known for it. Per-base qualities were not stored, and no clone one base away is much larger. Each collaborating institution followed its own protocols to collect whole blood in K2EDTA tubes. For TCRbeta analysis, collaborator samples were shipped as frozen whole blood, as isolated PBMCs, or as DNA extracted from either sample type. This entry belongs to a study of blood T cell repertoires in COVID-19 (TCRdb year 2020). With respect to the entire study: Collaborator samples came from the United States, Italy and Spain and covered acute and convalescent phases of COVID-19. Subjects who had been exposed to COVID-19, were actively infected with it, or had recovered from it provided the deeply sampled blood TCRbeta repertoires that made up the dataset. A de-identified subject ID, COVID-19 status, age in years and sex were almost always included in the sample metadata. The repertoires were released in a freely available public database meant as a resource for research on the immune response to SARS-CoV-2. HLA class I and class II types, where available, came from metadata supplied by the sample provider rather than from assay-based typing. The material from the prospective study consisted of cDNA or gDNA derived from T cells, B-cell-depleted T cells, or PBMCs. Samples came from the ongoing ImmuneRACE study (first 160 participants) plus 1,254 subjects from 6 global collaborators. The research as a whole found: The quantity of clinical and demographic metadata differed by source and by participant and was supplied without curation.

V drops 4 bases and J drops 1 base, leaving 12 bases in between. Via the germline V gene, CDR1 is SGHTA and CDR2 FQGNSA. CDR3 length: 15 amino acids, cysteine to phenylalanine. The CDR3 DNA has 45 bases and is translated from base 1. TCRbeta CDR3 regions were amplified from genomic DNA using the immunoSEQ Assay, a bias-controlled multiplex PCR. Regarding the original processing steps: The number of nucleated cells in each sample was estimated from the amplification of reference gene primers within the assay. Sequence reads were collapsed and filtered to measure the absolute abundance of every unique TCRbeta CDR3 rearrangement. For each sample, productive Simpson clonality was calculated by taking the square root of Simpson's diversity index across productive rearrangements. This is the immuneACCESS table as TCRdb keeps it, with only in-frame sequences that have V and J called. A part of the clones is gone; compared with another copy, unresolved V genes explain less than half, and the rest is unexplained. V and J calls and clone size are copied from that table; D and trimming were computed from the DNA. For this sample there are 250,000 to 300,000 clones; 70% to 90% appear just once. The biggest ten clones account for approximately 5.1% of the sample.

Sequencing input: peripheral blood. The receptor chain draws on TRBV7-2 and TRBJ2-3; the D region possibly corresponds to TRBD2 (6 bases align). The receptor's source is a man aged 50 or older with active or convalescent COVID-19. The DNA sequence reads TGTGCCAGCAGCTATCGAGCGGGCGGCACAGATACGCAGTATTTT. Its protein is CASSYRAGGTDTQYF.